This entry describes one T cell receptor beta chain. The V end was cut by 5 bases, the J end by 0 bases, with 13 bases between. The CDR3 totals 15 residues. In germline, CDR1 is LNHDA, CDR2 SQIVND (reference sequence). This specimen comes from a study of blood T cell repertoires in COVID-19. The overall study: Samples representing acute and convalescent COVID-19 were sourced from the United States, Italy and Spain. T cells, B-cell-depleted T cells, or PBMCs provided the cDNA or gDNA that served as material.

In the authors' methods: Amplifying reference gene primers gave estimates of nucleated cell counts. Using immunoSEQ multiplex PCR, the repertoire was profiled, and TCRdb retains in-frame clones only, with some absent. That table gives V, J and clone size, and the DNA gave D and trimming. The sample has some 240,000 clones, around 90% seen once; the top ten hold about 6.3%. The sequence derives from a man aged 60-69 years who had recovered from COVID-19. The chain uses TRBV19 and TRBJ1-2; the D is unclear. Source material: peripheral blood. The CDR3 DNA reads TGTGCCAGTAGTCCCCAGCGGACCTCTAACTATGGCTACACCTTC. This sequence encodes CASSPQRTSNYGYTF. Combining the CDR3 with reference TRBV19 and TRBJ1-2 gives the whole variable domain DGGITQSPKYLFRKEGQNVTLSCEQNLNHDAMYWYRQDPGQGLRLIYYSQIVNDFQKGDIAEGYSVSREKKESFPLTVTSAQKNPTAFYLCASSPQRTSNYGYTFGSGTRLTVV.